This T cell receptor (beta chain) stems from a study of neurological immune-mediated disorders (dated by TCRdb to between 2019 and 2020). Some background on the complete study: Among the approximately 34 multiple sclerosis patients, relapsing-remitting MS was present in around 31 and secondary progressive MS was present in 3. Using UMI-based sequencing, the study compared peripheral blood TCR-beta repertoires from patients with HTLV-I-associated myelopathy (HAM/TSP), patients with multiple sclerosis, and healthy controls. The 106 TCR-beta libraries covered PBMC samples along with longitudinal samples, technical triplicates, and paired sorted CD4+ and CD8+ T-cell subsets. The cohort included about 66 subjects: approximately 15 with HAM/TSP, about 35 with multiple sclerosis, and about 20 healthy controls.

The CDR1 and CDR2 encoded by the germline V gene (reference sequence) are LGHDT and YNNKEL. A distance of 13 bases separates the germline ends of V and J, which lose 0 bases and 11 bases respectively. The CDR3 contains 13 residues, cysteine and phenylalanine counted. Only CDR3 DNA is held: 39 bases, read in frame from base 1. This clonotype was observed many times. Its antigen is unknown. No base quality information exists; no much larger clone differs at one position. cDNA was synthesized by template-switch 5'RACE using a primer carrying a 10-nucleotide random unique molecular identifier by which each TCR transcript was tagged. Every sequencing run covered 15-18 subjects and yielded more than 160 million TCR-beta sequences. The RNeasy kit was used for extraction of total RNA. Using the KAPA Real-time Library Amplification kit, TCR-beta VDJ regions were amplified with primers for the TCR constant region and the 5'RACE anchor. A first PCR added sample indexes and Illumina adaptors, and a second PCR then raised library yield. The roughly 650 bp TCR product was size-selected on a 2% E-gel SizeSelection system after Ampure bead purification. Before pooling, library quality was checked on a Bioanalyzer, concentration was measured with Qubit, and libraries were quantified with the Kapa Library Quantification kit. An Illumina HiSeq 2500 was used to sequence the libraries paired-end at 2 x 150 bp. To increase sequence diversity, roughly 24-30% phiX was spiked into each library pool. The paper's data handling went like this. The quality-filtered reads were processed with the UMI-based MiGEC pipeline, whose error correction step removed more than 90% of the raw TCR sequences. IMGT germline references were used for aligning VDJ genes, and each clonotype was defined as a unique CDR3 amino acid sequence together with its V-J genes. Clonal expansion, Shannon diversity and CDR3 relatedness (CalcPairwiseDistances, ClusterSamples) were evaluated with VDJtools, and phylogenetic trees were built with CLCbio workbench. A clone was classed as expanded if it had 8 or more unique UMIs, a cutoff based on coefficient-of-variation modelling across technical triplicates. TCRdb reran the public reads through fastp at Q25 and MiXCR, keeping productive beta chains. Every CDR3 protein is listed once, alongside the most common genes and DNA of its rows. The V and J calls here are based on TCRdb, not the publication. The sample includes approximately 46,000 distinct CDR3 sequences, with around 2.9% observed a single time. Of the sample, about 14% falls within the top ten clones.

For the unsorted PBMC libraries, 2 million PBMCs were stored in RNAlater at -80 degrees C until RNA extraction and were used to generate the libraries. Multiple sclerosis patients were enrolled in a US clinical protocol under which disease progression was evaluated by magnetic resonance imaging. Peripheral blood was subjected to Ficoll-Hypaque density gradient centrifugation to isolate PBMCs, which were then cryopreserved in liquid nitrogen. Results the study describes overall, beyond this receptor: TCR clonal expansion was greatest in HAM/TSP patients and smallest in MS patients, who ranked below even healthy controls. In a phylogenetic analysis, the repertoires of 18 out of 34 MS patients fell into a single cluster of related CDR3 sequences, pointing to a possible signature at the repertoire level. The MS cluster was not associated with any clinical or MRI features, and the authors stated that larger cohorts are needed. No identical CDR3 amino acid sequences were shared among expanded clones across subjects, suggesting private TCR-beta repertoires in all groups.

Material for sequencing was PBMCs. The rearrangement joined TRBV3-1 to TRBJ1-1, with no confidently assigned D gene. The sequence came from a woman aged 50 to 60 with multiple sclerosis. The CDR3 protein sequence reads: CASSQDWEGRAFF. The DNA reads as follows: TGTGCCAGCAGCCAAGATTGGGAAGGACGGGCTTTCTTT.